This TCR beta chain emerged from a study of blood T cell repertoires in COVID-19. In the original workflow: The assay estimated nucleated cells by amplifying reference gene primers. The table came from immunoSEQ multiplex PCR; TCRdb's copy has only in-frame clones and leaves some out. That table furnishes V, J and clone size, whereas the DNA furnished D and trimming. The sample has about 350,000 clones, 87% seen once; the top ten hold approximately 3.1%. Recovered Cohort 3 donors showed two negative PCRs, clearance, or symptom resolution. The CDR3 contains 14 residues. Looked up from germline, CDR1 is MNHNY and CDR2 is SVGAGI (reference sequence). Trimming shortened V by 5 bases and J by 7 bases, and 17 bases separated the two germline ends.

The sequenced sample consisted of PBMCs or T cells enriched from blood (not recorded which). The chain joins TRBV6-6 to TRBJ2-5, with D possibly TRBD2 on 6 matching bases. This receptor was taken from a woman aged 25 to 39 who had recovered from COVID-19. CDR3: CASSHGTRPGTQYF. The CDR3 DNA follows: TGTGCCAGCAGTCACGGGACTCGGCCGGGGACCCAGTACTTC.